A single T cell receptor beta chain is shown here with its context. These data are taken from a study of T cell responses to AZD1222 COVID-19 vaccine. Profiled with immunoSEQ multiplex PCR; TCRdb holds only in-frame clones, not every one. The profile shows 90,000 to 150,000 clones, roughly 87% of them singletons. The germline CDR1 and CDR2 sequences are SGHTA and FQGNSA. The CDR3 spans 15 residues. V gave up 2 bases and J gave up 4 bases; unmatched junction bases: 5. The sequence derives from an adult who received the AZD1222 COVID-19 vaccine. The chain is built from TRBV7-2 and TRBJ1-1; 9 nucleotides align to TRBD1. The sample was peripheral blood, taken 28 days after the second AZD1222 dose. The CDR3 bases are TGTGCCAGCAGCTTATTTGGGACAGGGCCCACTGAAGCTTTCTTT. Protein product: CASSLFGTGPTEAFF.